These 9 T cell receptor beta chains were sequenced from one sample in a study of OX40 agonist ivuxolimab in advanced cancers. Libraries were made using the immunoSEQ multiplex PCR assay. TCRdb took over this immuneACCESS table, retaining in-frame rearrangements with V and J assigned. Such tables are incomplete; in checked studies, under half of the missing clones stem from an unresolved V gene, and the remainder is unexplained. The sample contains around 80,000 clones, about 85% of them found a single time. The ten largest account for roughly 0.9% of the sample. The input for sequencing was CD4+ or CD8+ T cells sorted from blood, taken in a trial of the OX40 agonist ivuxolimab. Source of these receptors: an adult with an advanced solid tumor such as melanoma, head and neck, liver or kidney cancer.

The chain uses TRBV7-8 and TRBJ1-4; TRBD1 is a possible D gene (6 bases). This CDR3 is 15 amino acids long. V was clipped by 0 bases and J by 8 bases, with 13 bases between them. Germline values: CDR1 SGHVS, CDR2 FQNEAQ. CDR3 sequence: CASSLAIPGVEKLFF. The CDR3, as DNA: TGTGCCAGCAGCTTAGCGATTCCAGGGGTCGAAAAACTGTTTTTT. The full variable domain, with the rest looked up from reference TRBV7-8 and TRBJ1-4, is GAGVSQSPRYKVAKRGQDVALRCDPISGHVSLFWYQQALGQGPEFLTYFQNEAQLDKSGLPSDRFFAERPEGSVSTLKIQRTQQEDSAVYLCASSLAIPGVEKLFFGSGTQLSVL.

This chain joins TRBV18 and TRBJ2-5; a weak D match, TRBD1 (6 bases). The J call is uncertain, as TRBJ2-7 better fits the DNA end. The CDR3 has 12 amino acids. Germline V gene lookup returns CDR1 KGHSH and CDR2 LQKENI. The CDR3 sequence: CASSPDRAEQYF. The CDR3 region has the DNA TGTGCCAGCTCACCGGACAGAGCCGAGCAGTACTTC.

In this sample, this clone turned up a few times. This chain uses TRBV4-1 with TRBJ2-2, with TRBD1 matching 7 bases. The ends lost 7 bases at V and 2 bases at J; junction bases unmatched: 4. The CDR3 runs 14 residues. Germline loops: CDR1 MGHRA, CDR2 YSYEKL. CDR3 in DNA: TGCGCCAGCAAGGACAGGACAAACACCGGGGAGCTGTTTTTT. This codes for CASKDRTNTGELFF.

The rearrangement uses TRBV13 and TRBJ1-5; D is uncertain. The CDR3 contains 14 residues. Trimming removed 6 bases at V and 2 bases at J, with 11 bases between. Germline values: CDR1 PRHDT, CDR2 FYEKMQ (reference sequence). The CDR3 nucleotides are TGTGCCAGCAGATGGAGTAGGGGCAATCAGCCCCAGCATTTT. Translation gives CASRWSRGNQPQHF.

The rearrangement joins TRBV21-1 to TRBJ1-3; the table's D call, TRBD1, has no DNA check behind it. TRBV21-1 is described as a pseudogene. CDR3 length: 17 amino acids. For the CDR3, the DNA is TGTGCCAGCAGCTCCATAGACAGGGGGGTTCCTGGAAACACCATATATTTT. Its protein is CASSSIDRGVPGNTIYF.

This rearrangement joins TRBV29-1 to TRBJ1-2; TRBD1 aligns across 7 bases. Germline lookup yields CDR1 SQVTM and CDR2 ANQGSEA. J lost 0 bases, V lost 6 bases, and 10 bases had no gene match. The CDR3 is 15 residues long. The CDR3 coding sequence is TGCAGCGTGGGAGATTTAGGGGGCCCTAACTATGGCTACACCTTC. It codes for CSVGDLGGPNYGYTF. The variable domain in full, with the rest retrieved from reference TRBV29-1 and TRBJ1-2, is SAVISQKPSRDICQRGTSLTIQCQVDSQVTMMFWYRQQPGQSLTLIATANQGSEATYESGFVIDKFPISRPNLTFSTLTVSNMSPEDSSIYLCSVGDLGGPNYGYTFGSGTRLTVV.

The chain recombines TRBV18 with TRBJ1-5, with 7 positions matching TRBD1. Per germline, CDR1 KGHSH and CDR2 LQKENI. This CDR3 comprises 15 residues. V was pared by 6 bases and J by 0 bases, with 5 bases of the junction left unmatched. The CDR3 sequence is CASSAQGNSNQPQHF. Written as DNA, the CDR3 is TGTGCCAGCTCGGCACAGGGGAATAGCAATCAGCCCCAGCATTTT.

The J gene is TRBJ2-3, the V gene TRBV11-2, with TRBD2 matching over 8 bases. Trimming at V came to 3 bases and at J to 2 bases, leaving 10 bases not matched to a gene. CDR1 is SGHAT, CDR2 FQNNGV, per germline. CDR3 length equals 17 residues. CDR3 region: CASSLVLAGPSTDTQYF. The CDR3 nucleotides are TGTGCCAGCAGCTTGGTCTTAGCGGGGCCGTCCACAGATACGCAGTATTTT.

The CDR3 reads CASSLAGFEQYF. The CDR3 region has the DNA TGTGCCAGCAGCTTGGCTGGGTTCGAGCAGTACTTC. The chain combines TRBV5-6 with TRBJ2-7; no definite D call. Germline CDR1 is SGHDT and CDR2 is YYEEEE. This CDR3 region has 12 residues. Trimming left V 0 bases short and J 6 bases short, with 7 bases between.